Following are 2 T cell receptor beta chains from one sample sequenced in a study of early T cells in non-severe SARS-CoV-2 infection. TCRdb reprocessed the 5' RACE reads via MiXCR and lists one record per CDR3 protein. The data hold tens of thousands of distinct CDR3 sequences, with 9.5% to 15% observed a single time. Material for sequencing was whole blood. These receptors originate from an adult who was a healthcare worker with PCR-confirmed SARS-CoV-2 infection or an uninfected control (not recorded which).

This clonotype has only a few counts. In DNA form, the CDR3 reads TGCAGTGCCCCTGCTAGCGGGAGGGTTGACAATGAGCAGTTCTTC. This translates into CSAPASGRVDNEQFF. V is TRBV20-1 and J is TRBJ2-1; 12 bases agree with TRBD2. The germline gives CDR1 DFQATT, CDR2 SNEGSKA (reference sequence). This CDR3 has 15 amino acids. V was pared by 6 bases and J by 5 bases, with 8 bases of the junction left unmatched.

This clonotype was counted many times. In DNA form, the CDR3 reads TGTGCCAGCAGCCTCCGTGGGGACACTGAAGCTTTCTTT. It codes for CASSLRGDTEAFF. This chain connects TRBV7-6 to TRBJ1-1; D remains ambiguous. The CDR3 runs to 13 residues. The V end lost 5 bases, the J end lost 3 bases, and 10 bases lay between the germline ends. Germline lookup yields CDR1 SGHVS and CDR2 FNYEAQ.